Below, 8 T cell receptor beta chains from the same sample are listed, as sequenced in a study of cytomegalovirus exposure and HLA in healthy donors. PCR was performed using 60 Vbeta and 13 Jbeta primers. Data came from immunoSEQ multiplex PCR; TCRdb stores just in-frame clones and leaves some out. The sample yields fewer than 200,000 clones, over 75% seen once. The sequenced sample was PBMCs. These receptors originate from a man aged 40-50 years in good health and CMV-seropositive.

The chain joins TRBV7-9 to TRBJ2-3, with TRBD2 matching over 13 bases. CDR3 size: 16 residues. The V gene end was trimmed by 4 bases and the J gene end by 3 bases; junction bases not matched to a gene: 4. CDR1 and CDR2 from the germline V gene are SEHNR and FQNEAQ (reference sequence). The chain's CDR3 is CASSSRLAGGTDTQYF. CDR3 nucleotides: TGTGCCAGCAGCTCCAGACTAGCGGGAGGAACAGATACGCAGTATTTT.

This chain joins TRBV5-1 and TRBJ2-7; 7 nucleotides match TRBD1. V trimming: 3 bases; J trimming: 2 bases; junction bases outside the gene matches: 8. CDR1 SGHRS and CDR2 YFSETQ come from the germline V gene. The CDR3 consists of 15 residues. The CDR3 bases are TGCGCCAGCAGCTCAACAGGGGTCAAACCCTACGAGCAGTACTTC. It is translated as CASSSTGVKPYEQYF.

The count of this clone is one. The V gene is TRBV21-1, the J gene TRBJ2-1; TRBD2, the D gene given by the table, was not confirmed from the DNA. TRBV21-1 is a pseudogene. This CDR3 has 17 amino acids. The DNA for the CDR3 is TGTGCCAGCAGCAAAGGGGAAAGGGACTATGATGACAATGAGCAGTTCTTC. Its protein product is CASSKGERDYDDNEQFF.

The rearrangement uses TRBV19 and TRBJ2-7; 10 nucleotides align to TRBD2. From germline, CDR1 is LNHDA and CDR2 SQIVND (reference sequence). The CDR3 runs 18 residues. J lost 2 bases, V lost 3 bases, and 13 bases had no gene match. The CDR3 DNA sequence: TGTGCCAGTAGTATCCTCAGGGCGGCGAGCGGGAGGGCCTACGAGCAGTACTTC. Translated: CASSILRAASGRAYEQYF.

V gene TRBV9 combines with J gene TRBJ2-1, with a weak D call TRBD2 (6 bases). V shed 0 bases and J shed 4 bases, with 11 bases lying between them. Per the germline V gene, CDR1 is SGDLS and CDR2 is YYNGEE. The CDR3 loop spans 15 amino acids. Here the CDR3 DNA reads TGTGCCAGCAGCGTAGACGGGAGTAGATACAATGAGCAGTTCTTC. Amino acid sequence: CASSVDGSRYNEQFF.

CDR3 in amino acids: CSGNYAGDYGYTF. The CDR3 nucleotides are TGCAGCGGCAATTATGCGGGCGACTATGGCTACACCTTC. The gene calls are TRBV29-1 and TRBJ1-2; D call uncertain. Germline assignment: CDR1 SQVTM and CDR2 ANQGSEA. This CDR3 comprises 13 residues. Trimming removed 7 bases from V and 3 bases from J, with 15 bases in between.

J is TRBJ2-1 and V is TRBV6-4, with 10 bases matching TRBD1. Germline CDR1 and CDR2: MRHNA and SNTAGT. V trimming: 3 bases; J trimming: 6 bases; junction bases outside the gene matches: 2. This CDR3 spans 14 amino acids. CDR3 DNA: TGTGCCAGCAGTGAGGACAGGGGGGGCAATGAGCAGTTCTTC. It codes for CASSEDRGGNEQFF.

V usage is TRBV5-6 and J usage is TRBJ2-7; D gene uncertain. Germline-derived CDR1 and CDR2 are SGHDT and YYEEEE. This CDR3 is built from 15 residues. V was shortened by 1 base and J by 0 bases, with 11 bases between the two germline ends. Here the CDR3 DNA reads TGTGCCAGCAGCTTGTCTCCGGGTACCTCCTACGAGCAGTACTTC. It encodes CASSLSPGTSYEQYF.